One sample yielded the 31 T cell receptor beta chains listed below, sequenced in a study of OX40 agonist ivuxolimab in advanced cancers. Clones were sequenced by immunoSEQ multiplex PCR, and TCRdb holds only the in-frame ones, with some missing. The repertoire consists of some 63,000 clones, with around 93% occurring once and the leading ten covering around 20%. The material sequenced was CD4+ or CD8+ T cells sorted from blood, taken in a trial of the OX40 agonist ivuxolimab. These receptors all stem from an adult with an advanced solid tumor such as melanoma, head and neck, liver or kidney cancer.

J is TRBJ1-1 and V is TRBV7-9; maybe TRBD1 (5 bases). Germline lookup yields CDR1 SEHNR and CDR2 FQNEAQ (reference sequence). This CDR3 contains 13 residues. Trimming took 3 bases from V and 5 from J, leaving 10 bases between them. The CDR3 here is CASSFGTVTEAFF. The CDR3 bases are TGTGCCAGCAGCTTCGGGACGGTTACTGAAGCTTTCTTT.

This rearrangement joins TRBV5-4 to TRBJ1-2; D gene uncertain. The CDR3 totals 12 residues. CDR1 is SGHNT and CDR2 is YYREEE in the germline V gene (reference sequence). The ends were cut back, 2 bases at V and 8 bases at J, with 10 bases in the middle. CDR3 loop: CASSFRKGGYTF. The CDR3 region has the DNA TGTGCCAGCAGCTTCAGGAAGGGCGGCTACACCTTC.

The CDR3 sequence is CASSSRGGEQFF. CDR3 sequence (DNA): TGTGCCAGCAGCTCCCGTGGAGGTGAGCAGTTCTTC. The chain recombines TRBV9 with TRBJ2-1; possibly TRBD2 for D (5 bases). Germline V gives CDR1 SGDLS, CDR2 YYNGEE. There are 12 residues in the CDR3. With 4 bases removed from V and 9 bases from J, the gap between germline ends came to 11 bases.

The chain carries TRBV2 and TRBJ2-1; 10 nucleotides match TRBD2. This CDR3 is 17 amino acids long. After removal of 4 bases from V and 4 bases from J, the junction contained 10 bases not matched to a gene. CDR1 and CDR2 (germline): SNHLY, FYNNEI. The CDR3 coding sequence is TGTGCCAGCAGTGCAACCGGGACTAGCGAGGATTACAATGAGCAGTTCTTC. Translation: CASSATGTSEDYNEQFF.

This clone appeared once. The chain employs TRBV11-2 and TRBJ2-5; D may be TRBD1 (5 bases). Trimming took 4 bases from V and 4 from J, leaving 10 bases between them. Germline V gene sequence: CDR1 SGHAT, CDR2 FQNNGV. This CDR3 is 13 amino acids long. CDR3 sequence reads: CASSWLGVETQYF. DNA of the CDR3: TGTGCCAGCAGCTGGTTAGGGGTAGAGACCCAGTACTTC.

The genes are TRBV9 and TRBJ2-7, with D tentatively TRBD1 (6 bases). The germline V gene has CDR1 SGDLS and CDR2 YYNGEE. V lost 5 bases, J lost 3 bases, and 12 bases lay in between. The CDR3 consists of 13 residues. CDR3 DNA: TGTGCCAGCAGTGAGGGGGTTAACTACGAGCAGTACTTC. Translating gives CASSEGVNYEQYF.

The chain combines TRBV7-9 with TRBJ2-1; 11 bases align to TRBD2. V gave up 6 bases and J gave up 8 bases; unmatched junction bases: 12. CDR1 and CDR2 (germline): SEHNR, FQNEAQ (reference sequence). The CDR3 contains 16 residues. The CDR3 sequence: CASSPITSGRDDEQFF. CDR3 sequence (DNA): TGTGCCAGCAGTCCTATTACTAGCGGGAGAGATGATGAGCAGTTCTTC.

This clone was picked up one time. This chain links TRBV7-2 with TRBJ2-2; possibly TRBD1 or TRBD2 for D (5 bases each). V was trimmed by 10 bases and J by 6 bases, leaving 15 bases between them. CDR1 and CDR2 from the germline V gene are SGHTA and FQGNSA. The CDR3 is 13 residues long. The CDR3 region is CATLGELPGELFF. CDR3 sequence (DNA): TGTGCCACCCTAGGGGAGTTGCCCGGGGAGCTGTTTTTT.

The V call is TRBV11-3, the J call TRBJ2-7; D is perhaps TRBD1 (7 bases). The germline V gene encodes CDR1 SGHNT and CDR2 YENEEA. V was pared by 5 bases and J by 0 bases, with 11 bases between. This CDR3 is 14 amino acids long. CDR3 DNA: TGTGCCAGCAGCGCGGGGACAGCCTCCTACGAGCAGTACTTC. Translating gives CASSAGTASYEQYF.

The rearrangement uses TRBV11-2 and TRBJ2-7, with D possibly matching TRBD1 (6 bases). V lost 2 bases to trimming and J lost 1 base, with 15 bases between them. The CDR3 sequence is 16 residues long. Per the germline V gene, CDR1 is SGHAT and CDR2 is FQNNGV. The CDR3 loop reads CASSLNQGPVSYEQYF. The DNA for the CDR3 is TGTGCCAGCAGCTTAAACCAGGGGCCCGTTTCCTACGAGCAGTACTTC.

The genes are TRBV7-9 and TRBJ2-5; 8 nucleotides line up with TRBD1. Per germline, CDR1 SEHNR and CDR2 FQNEAQ (reference sequence). The CDR3 is 16 amino acids. Trimming cost V 5 bases and J 3 bases; bases outside gene matches: 11. CDR3: CASSPGQGLWEETQYF. The DNA for the CDR3 is TGTGCCAGCAGCCCAGGACAGGGTCTTTGGGAAGAGACCCAGTACTTC. Complete variable domain (other parts from reference TRBV7-9 and TRBJ2-5): DTGVSQNPRHKITKRGQNVTFRCDPISEHNRLYWYRQTLGQGPEFLTYFQNEAQLEKSRLLSDRFSAERPKGSFSTLEIQRTEQGDSAMYLCASSPGQGLWEETQYFGPGTRLLVL.

This clone occurred once. The chain recombines TRBV9 with TRBJ2-3; TRBD2 matches at 9 bases. The CDR3 has 17 residues. V lost 3 bases to trimming and J lost 4 bases; unmatched junction nucleotides: 12. Per germline, CDR1 SGDLS and CDR2 YYNGEE. The CDR3 spells CASSDHVGGRGADTQYF. DNA of the CDR3: TGTGCCAGCAGCGATCACGTAGGCGGGAGGGGGGCAGATACGCAGTATTTT.

V gene TRBV15 combines with J gene TRBJ2-7; D may be TRBD1 (6 bases). This CDR3 spans 17 amino acids. Trimming removed 2 bases at V and 3 bases at J, with 20 bases between. Germline V gives CDR1 LNHNV, CDR2 YYDKDF (reference sequence). The CDR3 coding sequence is TGTGCCACCAGCAGAAGATTGGGGGCACTCTCTGTCTACGAGCAGTACTTC. It yields the protein CATSRRLGALSVYEQYF.

The rearrangement joins TRBV7-6 to TRBJ1-4; D possibly corresponds to TRBD1 (6 bases). Per the germline V gene, CDR1 is SGHVS and CDR2 is FNYEAQ. With 2 bases removed from V and 3 bases from J, the gap between germline ends came to 19 bases. The CDR3 contains 18 residues. The CDR3 loop is CASSLNRERRMANEKLFF. The DNA of the CDR3 is TGTGCCAGCAGCTTAAACAGGGAACGAAGAATGGCTAATGAAAAACTGTTTTTT.

The sample holds one count of this clone. The gene calls are TRBV28 and TRBJ1-5; 7 bases line up with TRBD1. The CDR3 consists of 15 residues. Trimming removed 6 bases from V and 3 bases from J; junction bases left unmatched: 8. Germline assignment: CDR1 MDHEN and CDR2 SYDVKM. The CDR3 sequence is CASRRGLVPNQPQHF. Here the CDR3 DNA reads TGTGCCAGCAGGAGGGGGCTGGTACCCAATCAGCCCCAGCATTTT.

V usage is TRBV28 and J usage is TRBJ1-5; D remains ambiguous. Germline assignment: CDR1 MDHEN and CDR2 SYDVKM. V dropped 7 bases and J dropped 5 bases, with 18 bases sitting between them. The CDR3 loop spans 15 amino acids. The CDR3 sequence is CASILGSGADQPQHF. In nucleotides, the CDR3 is TGTGCCAGCATTCTCGGGTCGGGCGCGGATCAGCCCCAGCATTTT.

The chain carries TRBV30 and TRBJ2-7, with unresolved D. V shed 0 bases and J shed 2 bases, with 2 bases lying between them. CDR1 GTSNPN and CDR2 SVGIG come from the germline V gene (reference sequence). This CDR3 is 11 amino acids long. The CDR3: CAWSVPYEQYF. CDR3 nucleotide sequence: TGTGCCTGGAGTGTACCCTACGAGCAGTACTTC.

This sequence joins TRBV19 and TRBJ1-1; 7 nucleotides match TRBD1. J gave up 3 bases and V 3 bases, and 13 bases lay outside the gene matches. Germline V gene sequence: CDR1 LNHDA, CDR2 SQIVND (reference sequence). The CDR3 loop spans 17 amino acids. In DNA, the CDR3 is TGTGCCAGTAGTATTGGGAGCACAGGGGAGGGGTACACTGAAGCTTTCTTT. Translated: CASSIGSTGEGYTEAFF.

The chain links TRBV27 to TRBJ2-7; 8 bases agree with TRBD2. J lost 3 bases, V lost 5 bases, and 3 bases had no gene match. Per the germline V gene, CDR1 is MNHEY and CDR2 is SMNVEV (reference sequence). The CDR3 totals 13 residues. The CDR3 DNA follows: TGTGCCAGCAGTATCGGGAGGGACTACGAGCAGTACTTC. This codes for CASSIGRDYEQYF.

The chain uses TRBV4-3 and TRBJ2-3; 9 bases agree with TRBD2. Germline CDR1 is LGHNA and CDR2 is YSLEER. This CDR3 has 18 residues. The ends lost 1 base at V and 4 bases at J; junction bases unmatched: 12. The CDR3 bases are TGCGCCAGCAGCCAAGTGCGATTAGCGGGAGTATCTCCAGATACGCAGTATTTT. Its protein product is CASSQVRLAGVSPDTQYF.

This clone was picked up a small number of times. The chain combines TRBV7-2 with TRBJ2-7; D is unclear. This CDR3 is built from 12 residues. CDR1 is SGHTA and CDR2 is FQGNSA in the germline V gene. V shed 4 bases and J shed 0 bases, with 4 bases lying between them. CDR3 sequence reads: CASSYLSYEQYF. The DNA for the CDR3 is TGTGCCAGCAGCTACCTCTCCTACGAGCAGTACTTC.

The chain carries TRBV28 and TRBJ1-2, with D perhaps TRBD1 (5 bases). The CDR3 loop spans 12 amino acids. Germline CDR1 is MDHEN and CDR2 is SYDVKM. Trimming removed 2 bases from V and 7 bases from J, with 8 bases in between. CDR3 coding DNA: TGTGCCAGCAGTTTAGACGGGGGTGGCTACACCTTC. Protein sequence: CASSLDGGGYTF.

This clone was counted a single time. This chain connects TRBV7-9 to TRBJ1-3; a possible D gene is TRBD1 (6 bases). This CDR3 has 13 amino acids. The V and J ends lost 8 bases and 5 bases respectively, with 13 bases between them. CDR1 and CDR2 from the germline V gene are SEHNR and FQNEAQ (reference sequence). CDR3 region: CASGSGTRNTIYF. CDR3 sequence (DNA): TGTGCCAGCGGCTCCGGGACACGAAACACCATATATTTT.

The chain couples TRBV7-6 to TRBJ1-5, with 9 bases identical to TRBD1. J gave up 3 bases and V 2 bases, and 2 bases lay outside the gene matches. This CDR3 spans 15 amino acids. Germline CDR1 is SGHVS and CDR2 is FNYEAQ. CDR3 in DNA: TGTGCCAGCAGCTTATGGACAGGGGACAATCAGCCCCAGCATTTT. Protein: CASSLWTGDNQPQHF.

The V call is TRBV2, the J call TRBJ2-7; D not certain. This CDR3 spans 11 amino acids. Germline values: CDR1 SNHLY, CDR2 FYNNEI. V was pared by 7 bases and J by 3 bases, with 7 bases between. CDR3 loop: CASTTDYEQYF. The CDR3 coding sequence is TGTGCCAGCACCACAGACTACGAGCAGTACTTC. Full variable domain (missing parts from reference TRBV2 and TRBJ2-7): EPEVTQTPSHQVTQMGQEVILRCVPISNHLYFYWYRQILGQKVEFLVSFYNNEISEKSEIFDDQFSVERPDGSNFTLKIRSTKLEDSAMYFCASTTDYEQYFGPGTRLTVT.

The chain joins TRBV19 to TRBJ1-2; 12 nucleotides align to TRBD1. There are 16 residues in the CDR3. CDR1 is LNHDA, CDR2 SQIVND, per germline (reference sequence). Losses at the gene ends were 6 bases for V and 7 bases for J; bases not matched to a gene: 12. CDR3 bases: TGTGCCAGTAGCCCGACACCGGGACAGGGGGCAGGTGGCTACACCTTC. It yields the protein CASSPTPGQGAGGYTF.

The gene calls are TRBV7-3 and TRBJ2-3; no reliable D call. Germline assignment: CDR1 SGHTA and CDR2 FQGTGA. The CDR3 length is 13 residues. Trimming cost V 1 base and J 2 bases, with 4 bases left between them. CDR3 protein: CASSLIATDTQYF. DNA for the CDR3: TGTGCCAGCAGCTTAATAGCCACAGATACGCAGTATTTT.

V is TRBV6-1 and J is TRBJ2-1; 10 bases are a match to TRBD1. Looked up from germline, CDR1 is MNHNS and CDR2 is SASEGT. Trimming cost V 3 bases and J 5 bases; bases outside gene matches: 13. The CDR3 is 18 residues long. The CDR3 sequence: CASSDRGQGFWRDNEQFF. CDR3 nucleotides: TGTGCCAGCAGTGATAGGGGACAGGGGTTTTGGCGAGACAATGAGCAGTTCTTC.

The V gene is TRBV11-3, the J gene TRBJ1-4; 7 bases align to TRBD1. The CDR3 length is 20 residues. The J segment lost 5 bases and the V segment lost 6 bases, leaving 24 bases of the junction unmatched. In germline, CDR1 is SGHNT, CDR2 YENEEA. The CDR3 DNA reads as TGTGCCAGCAGTCGTCGAGTTGACAGGGAGGGACGCTGGGTAAATGAAAAACTGTTTTTT. This translates into CASSRRVDREGRWVNEKLFF.

The chain is built from TRBV7-9 and TRBJ2-3, with 7 bases that match TRBD2. Per germline, CDR1 SEHNR and CDR2 FQNEAQ (reference sequence). CDR3 length: 15 residues. Trimming cost V 3 bases and J 0 bases; bases outside gene matches: 3. The CDR3 is CASSLLAVSTDTQYF. CDR3 DNA: TGTGCCAGCAGCTTGCTAGCGGTTAGCACAGATACGCAGTATTTT.

The chain joins TRBV5-1 to TRBJ2-7, with 7 bases lining up with TRBD1. V shed 4 bases, J shed 0 bases, and the junction held 7 bases outside the gene matches. Per germline, CDR1 SGHRS and CDR2 YFSETQ. The CDR3 sequence is 15 residues long. CDR3 nucleotides: TGCGCCAGCAGCCCCAACCGGGACAGCTCCTACGAGCAGTACTTC. Encoded protein: CASSPNRDSSYEQYF. The full variable domain, completed using reference TRBV5-1 and TRBJ2-7, is KAGVTQTPRYLIKTRGQQVTLSCSPISGHRSVSWYQQTPGQGLQFLFEYFSETQRNKGNFPGRFSGRQFSNSRSEMNVSTLELGDSALYLCASSPNRDSSYEQYFGPGTRLTVT.